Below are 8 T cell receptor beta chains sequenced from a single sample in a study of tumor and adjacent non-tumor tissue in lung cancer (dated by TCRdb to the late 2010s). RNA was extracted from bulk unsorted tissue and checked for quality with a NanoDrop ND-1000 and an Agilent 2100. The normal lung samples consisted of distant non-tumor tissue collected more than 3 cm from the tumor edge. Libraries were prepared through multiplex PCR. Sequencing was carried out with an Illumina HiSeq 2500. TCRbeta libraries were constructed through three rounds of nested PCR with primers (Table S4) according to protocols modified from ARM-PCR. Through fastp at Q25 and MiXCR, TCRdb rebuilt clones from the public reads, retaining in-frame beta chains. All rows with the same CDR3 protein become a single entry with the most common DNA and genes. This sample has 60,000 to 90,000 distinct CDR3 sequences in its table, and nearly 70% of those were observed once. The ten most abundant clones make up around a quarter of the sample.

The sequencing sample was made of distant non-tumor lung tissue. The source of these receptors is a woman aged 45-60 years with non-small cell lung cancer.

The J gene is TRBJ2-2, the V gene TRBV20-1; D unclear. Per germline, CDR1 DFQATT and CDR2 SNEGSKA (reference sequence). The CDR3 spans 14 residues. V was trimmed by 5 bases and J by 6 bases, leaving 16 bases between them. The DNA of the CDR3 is TGCAGTGCTGAAGCCCGAACCGATTCCGGGGAGCTGTTTTTT. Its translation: CSAEARTDSGELFF.

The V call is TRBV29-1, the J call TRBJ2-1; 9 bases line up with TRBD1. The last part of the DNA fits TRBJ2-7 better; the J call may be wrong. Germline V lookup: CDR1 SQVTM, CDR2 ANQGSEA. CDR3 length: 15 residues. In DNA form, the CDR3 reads TGCAGTGTTACTCCTTGGGACAGGGTGGGAAATGAGCAGTACTTC. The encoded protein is CSVTPWDRVGNEQYF.

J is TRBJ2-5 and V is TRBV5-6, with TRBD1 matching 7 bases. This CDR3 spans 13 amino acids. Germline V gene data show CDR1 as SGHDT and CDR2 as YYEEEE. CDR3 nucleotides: TGTATCAGCAGCTTGGGACAGCAAGAGACCCAGTACTTC. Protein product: CISSLGQQETQYF. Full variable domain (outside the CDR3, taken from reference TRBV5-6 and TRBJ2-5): DAGVTQSPTHLIKTRGQQVTLRCSPKSGHDTVSWYQQALGQGPQFIFQYYEEEERQRGNFPDRFSGHQFPNYSSELNVNALLLGDSALYLCISSLGQQETQYFGPGTRLLVL.

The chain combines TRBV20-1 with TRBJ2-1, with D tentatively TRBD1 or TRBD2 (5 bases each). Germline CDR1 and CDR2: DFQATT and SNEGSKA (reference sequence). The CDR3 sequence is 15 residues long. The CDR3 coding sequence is TGCGGCGCTACCAACGCCGGGACCCCAGGTAATGAGCAGTTCTTC. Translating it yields CGATNAGTPGNEQFF.

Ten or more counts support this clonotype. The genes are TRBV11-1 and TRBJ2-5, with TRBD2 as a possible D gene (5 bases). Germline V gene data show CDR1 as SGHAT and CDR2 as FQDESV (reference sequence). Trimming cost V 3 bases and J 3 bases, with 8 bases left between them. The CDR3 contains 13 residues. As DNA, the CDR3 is TGTGCCAGCAGCTTTTCGAGGGAAGAGACCCAGTACTTC. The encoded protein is CASSFSREETQYF.

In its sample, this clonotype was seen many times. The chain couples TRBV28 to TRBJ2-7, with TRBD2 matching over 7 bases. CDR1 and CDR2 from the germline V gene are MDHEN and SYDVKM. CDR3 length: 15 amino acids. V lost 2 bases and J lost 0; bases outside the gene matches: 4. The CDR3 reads CASSLAGASSYEQYF. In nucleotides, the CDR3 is TGTGCCAGCAGTTTAGCGGGAGCTAGCTCCTACGAGCAGTACTTC.

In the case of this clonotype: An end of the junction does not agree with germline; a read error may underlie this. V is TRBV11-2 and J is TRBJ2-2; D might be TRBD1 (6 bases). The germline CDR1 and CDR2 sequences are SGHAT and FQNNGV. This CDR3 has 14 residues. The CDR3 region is CANSKKWDTRELFF. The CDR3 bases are TGTGCCAACAGCAAAAAGTGGGACACCCGGGAGCTGTTTTTT. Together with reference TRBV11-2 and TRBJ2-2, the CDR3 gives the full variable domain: EAGVAQSPRYKIIEKRQSVAFWCNPISGHATLYWYQQILGQGPKLLIQFQNNGVVDDSQLPKDRFSAERLKGVDSTLKIQPAKLEDSAVYLCANSKKWDTRELFFGEGSRLTVL.

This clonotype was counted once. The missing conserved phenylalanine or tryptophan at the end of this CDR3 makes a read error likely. The CDR3, as DNA: TGTGCCAGTAGCTTGGACAGGGGCTATGAGCAGTTCATC. Its translation is CASSLDRGYEQFI. V usage is TRBV11-1 and J usage is TRBJ2-1; 9 nucleotides match TRBD1. The CDR3 consists of 13 residues. Germline-derived CDR1 and CDR2 are SGHAT and FQDESV (reference sequence).